The 10 T cell receptor beta chains below come from one sample, sequenced in a study of T cell changes during pregnancy in multiple sclerosis. Assay: immunoSEQ multiplex PCR; the TCRdb copy retains only in-frame clones and omits some. The table shows 85,000 to 90,000 clones, with under 95% occurring only once. Sequenced here: peripheral blood, sampled in the first trimester of pregnancy. The receptors derive from a female donor in good health, enrolled as a control in a pregnancy study.

The chain links TRBV28 to TRBJ2-7; 7 bases align to TRBD1. The V gene end was trimmed by 1 base and the J gene end by 4 bases; junction bases not matched to a gene: 4. This CDR3 is built from 14 residues. Germline CDR1 and CDR2: MDHEN and SYDVKM. The CDR3 nucleotides are TGTGCCAGCAGTTTATCGGCAGGGGGATACGAGCAGTACTTC. This sequence encodes CASSLSAGGYEQYF.

V and J are TRBV7-9 and TRBJ1-3, with D tentatively TRBD1 (6 bases). Trimming removed 6 bases at V and 7 bases at J, with 13 bases between. Germline-derived CDR1 and CDR2 are SEHNR and FQNEAQ (reference sequence). This CDR3 comprises 13 residues. The CDR3 DNA sequence: TGTGCCAGCAGGCCAGGGGTGCGGAACACCATATATTTT. It is translated as CASRPGVRNTIYF.

The genes are TRBV14 and TRBJ2-1, with D perhaps matching TRBD2 (6 bases). Germline loops: CDR1 SGHDN, CDR2 FVKESK. The ends were cut back, 0 bases at V and 4 bases at J, with 10 bases in the middle. The CDR3 is 15 amino acids. CDR3 sequence (DNA): TGTGCCAGCAGCCAAGATATGGGGGGATACAATGAGCAGTTCTTC. This gives the protein CASSQDMGGYNEQFF. The whole variable domain, filled in from reference TRBV14 and TRBJ2-1, reads EAGVTQFPSHSVIEKGQTVTLRCDPISGHDNLYWYRRVMGKEIKFLLHFVKESKQDESGMPNNRFLAERTGGTYSTLKVQPAELEDSGVYFCASSQDMGGYNEQFFGPGTRLTVL.

The chain links TRBV2 to TRBJ2-5, with TRBD1 identical over 12 bases. The CDR3 runs to 17 residues. The V gene's germline CDR1 is SNHLY and CDR2 FYNNEI. The J segment lost 5 bases and the V segment lost 5 bases, leaving 12 bases of the junction unmatched. The CDR3 here is CASSSGTGGPRAETQYF. For the CDR3, the DNA is TGTGCCAGCAGTTCCGGGACAGGGGGCCCTCGGGCGGAGACCCAGTACTTC.

CDR3 in DNA: TGCGCCAGCAGCCAAGAACGGGGAGTGAACGAGCAGTACTTC. Its protein is CASSQERGVNEQYF. This sequence joins TRBV4-1 and TRBJ2-7, with D maybe TRBD2 (5 bases). The CDR3 is 14 residues long. From germline, CDR1 is MGHRA and CDR2 YSYEKL. Trimming stripped 0 bases from V and 5 bases from J, with 11 bases between.

The rearrangement joins TRBV13 to TRBJ2-5; 12 bases agree with TRBD1. V shed 4 bases, J shed 4 bases, and the junction held 10 bases outside the gene matches. Germline V gives CDR1 PRHDT, CDR2 FYEKMQ (reference sequence). CDR3 length: 17 residues. In nucleotides, the CDR3 is TGTGCCAGCAGCTCTTGGGGGGACAGGGGGCGTGGAGAGACCCAGTACTTC. Its translation is CASSSWGDRGRGETQYF.

The DNA of the CDR3 is TGTGCCAGCAGTATGACAGGGAACACTGAAGCTTTCTTT. Translation gives CASSMTGNTEAFF. The V and J genes are TRBV27 and TRBJ1-1; D might be TRBD1 (6 bases). CDR1 and CDR2 from the germline V gene are MNHEY and SMNVEV (reference sequence). Trimming cost V 5 bases and J 1 base, with 8 bases left between them. The CDR3 extends over 13 amino acids.

The chain couples TRBV7-9 to TRBJ1-1; no clear D. CDR3 size: 13 residues. Per the germline V gene, CDR1 is SEHNR and CDR2 is FQNEAQ (reference sequence). The V gene lost 5 bases and the J gene lost 0 bases, with 7 bases spanning the gap. The CDR3 spells CASSEGLNTEAFF. CDR3 bases: TGTGCCAGCAGCGAGGGCCTGAACACTGAAGCTTTCTTT.

The chain uses TRBV7-2 and TRBJ2-2, with 8 bases aligning to TRBD1. J gave up 1 base and V 3 bases, and 1 base lay outside the gene matches. This CDR3 region has 15 residues. Germline V gene data show CDR1 as SGHTA and CDR2 as FQGNSA. The DNA for the CDR3 is TGTGCCAGCAGCTTGGGGACAGGGAACACCGGGGAGCTGTTTTTT. It encodes CASSLGTGNTGELFF.

The rearrangement links TRBV7-9 to TRBJ1-4, with D unresolved. Germline lookup yields CDR1 SEHNR and CDR2 FQNEAQ (reference sequence). The CDR3 sequence is 15 residues long. Trimming left V 5 bases short and J 7 bases short, with 17 bases between. CDR3 loop: CASSHASGMAEKLFF. For the CDR3, the DNA is TGTGCCAGCAGCCACGCTTCGGGGATGGCTGAAAAACTGTTTTTT.